Listed below are T cell receptor beta chains from one sample, sequenced in a study of T cell clonotyping in hematopoietic cell transplantation. The data were produced by immunoSEQ multiplex PCR, yet TCRdb's version contains in-frame clones alone and is incomplete. The sample lists about 29,000 clones; 92% were seen once. Here the sequenced sample was PBMCs, taken 100 days after allogeneic stem cell transplant. Every receptor here comes from a female patient aged 50-60 years who had an allogeneic stem cell transplant from a related donor, so the T cells may come from the graft donor. Some clones in this sample may be carry-over from other donors' samples. The CDR3 runs from the conserved cysteine through the conserved F or W. The order of the fields is V gene, J gene, clone size, D gene, CDR3 protein, CDR3 DNA. The D gene is left open where the match is weak. Some rows mark clone size as missing; the rest say once, few, many or name a class of expanded clone.

V gene: TRBV30; J gene: TRBJ1-1; clone size: .; D gene: .; CDR3 protein: CAWALQGNTEAFF; CDR3 DNA: TGTGCCTGGGCACTTCAGGGGAACACTGAAGCTTTCTTT
V gene: TRBV27; J gene: TRBJ2-3; clone size: once; D gene: TRBD2; CDR3 protein: CASSLGLELAGATDTQYF; CDR3 DNA: TGTGCCAGCAGTTTAGGCCTTGAACTAGCGGGGGCCACAGATACGCAGTATTTT
V gene: TRBV6-5; J gene: TRBJ2-7; clone size: .; D gene: TRBD1; CDR3 protein: CASSRGQGAYEQYF; CDR3 DNA: TGTGCCAGCAGCCGGGGACAGGGGGCCTACGAGCAGTACTTC
V gene: TRBV7-2; J gene: TRBJ2-3; clone size: few; D gene: .; CDR3 protein: CASRENGGPRLTQYF; CDR3 DNA: TGTGCCAGCAGGGAAAACGGGGGGCCGCGTCTCACGCAGTATTTT
V gene: TRBV7-8; J gene: TRBJ1-5; clone size: few; D gene: TRBD1; CDR3 protein: CASSLDSAGGWQPQHF; CDR3 DNA: TGTGCCAGCAGCTTAGATTCAGCAGGGGGCTGGCAGCCCCAGCATTTT
V gene: TRBV5-1; J gene: TRBJ2-5; clone size: .; D gene: .; CDR3 protein: CASSLSGAKETQYF; CDR3 DNA: TGCGCCAGCAGCTTGTCCGGGGCAAAAGAGACCCAGTACTTC
V gene: TRBV5-5; J gene: TRBJ2-3; clone size: .; D gene: .; CDR3 protein: CASSLVSGVGTDTQYF; CDR3 DNA: TGTGCCAGCAGCTTGGTTTCGGGGGTGGGCACAGATACGCAGTATTTT
V gene: TRBV9; J gene: TRBJ2-2; clone size: .; D gene: .; CDR3 protein: CASSVESGGYSGELFF; CDR3 DNA: TGTGCCAGCAGCGTAGAGTCAGGGGGGTATAGCGGGGAGCTGTTTTTT
V gene: TRBV29-1; J gene: TRBJ2-5; clone size: .; D gene: .; CDR3 protein: CSEGVGQETQYF; CDR3 DNA: TGCAGCGAAGGGGTTGGGCAAGAGACCCAGTACTTC
V gene: TRBV19; J gene: TRBJ1-5; clone size: .; D gene: .; CDR3 protein: CASSGDRNQPQHF; CDR3 DNA: TGTGCCAGCTCAGGGGACCGAAATCAGCCCCAGCATTTT
V gene: TRBV25-1; J gene: TRBJ1-2; clone size: .; D gene: .; CDR3 protein: CASREGRPYNYGYTF; CDR3 DNA: TGTGCCAGCAGGGAGGGACGGCCTTATAACTATGGCTACACCTTC
V gene: TRBV19; J gene: TRBJ2-6; clone size: .; D gene: .; CDR3 protein: CASGGFFSGANVLTF; CDR3 DNA: TGTGCCAGTGGTGGGTTCTTCTCTGGGGCCAACGTCCTGACTTTC
V gene: TRBV29-1; J gene: TRBJ1-2; clone size: .; D gene: .; CDR3 protein: CAAPGGYGYTF; CDR3 DNA: TGCGCCGCTCCCGGTGGCTATGGCTACACCTTC
V gene: TRBV11-3; J gene: TRBJ2-3; clone size: .; D gene: .; CDR3 protein: CASSRGSLTDTQYF; CDR3 DNA: TGTGCCAGCAGCCGGGGGTCCCTCACAGATACGCAGTATTTT
V gene: TRBV13; J gene: TRBJ2-1; clone size: .; D gene: .; CDR3 protein: CASSRLRGKGQFF; CDR3 DNA: TGTGCCAGCAGCCGCTTAAGGGGCAAGGGGCAGTTCTTC
V gene: TRBV7-9; J gene: TRBJ1-3; clone size: .; D gene: .; CDR3 protein: CASTRDRGNTIYF; CDR3 DNA: TGTGCCAGCACCCGGGACCGGGGAAACACCATATATTTT
V gene: TRBV19; J gene: TRBJ1-1; clone size: .; D gene: .; CDR3 protein: CASAMGAYTEAFF; CDR3 DNA: TGTGCCAGTGCCATGGGGGCCTACACTGAAGCTTTCTTT
V gene: TRBV6-1; J gene: TRBJ1-5; clone size: .; D gene: TRBD1; CDR3 protein: CASSEGQSNQPQHF; CDR3 DNA: TGTGCCAGCAGTGAGGGACAGAGCAATCAGCCCCAGCATTTT
V gene: TRBV4-3; J gene: TRBJ1-1; clone size: few; D gene: .; CDR3 protein: CASSPEGGRGREAFF; CDR3 DNA: TGCGCCAGCAGCCCTGAGGGGGGCCGAGGTAGAGAAGCTTTCTTT
V gene: TRBV6-1; J gene: TRBJ2-6; clone size: .; D gene: .; CDR3 protein: CASSGSRPSGANVLTF; CDR3 DNA: TGTGCCAGCAGTGGCTCGAGGCCCTCTGGGGCCAACGTCCTGACTTTC
V gene: TRBV4-1; J gene: TRBJ2-7; clone size: few; D gene: .; CDR3 protein: CASRHLGGNEQYF; CDR3 DNA: TGCGCCAGCAGACACCTCGGAGGGAACGAGCAGTACTTC
V gene: TRBV19; J gene: TRBJ1-6; clone size: .; D gene: .; CDR3 protein: CASSIPTSPRLSSYNSPLHF; CDR3 DNA: TGTGCCAGTAGTATCCCAACCTCCCCCCGGTTGAGCTCCTATAATTCACCCCTCCACTTT
V gene: TRBV7-3; J gene: TRBJ1-1; clone size: .; D gene: .; CDR3 protein: CASSSGLNTEAFF; CDR3 DNA: TGTGCCAGCAGCTCGGGGTTGAACACTGAAGCTTTCTTT
V gene: TRBV11-1; J gene: TRBJ2-5; clone size: few; D gene: .; CDR3 protein: CASSSDLGETQYF; CDR3 DNA: TGTGCCAGCAGCTCGGACCTGGGAGAGACCCAGTACTTC
V gene: TRBV6-1; J gene: TRBJ1-4; clone size: .; D gene: .; CDR3 protein: CASSDLPRTTNEKLFF; CDR3 DNA: TGTGCCAGCAGTGATCTCCCACGAACAACTAATGAAAAACTGTTTTTT
V gene: TRBV6-5; J gene: TRBJ1-1; clone size: .; D gene: .; CDR3 protein: CASTLRGEAFF; CDR3 DNA: TGTGCCAGCACCCTACGTGGGGAAGCTTTCTTT
V gene: TRBV6-1; J gene: TRBJ1-1; clone size: .; D gene: TRBD1; CDR3 protein: CASTIQGAGTEAFF; CDR3 DNA: TGTGCCAGCACCATCCAGGGGGCCGGCACTGAAGCTTTCTTT
V gene: TRBV4-1; J gene: TRBJ2-7; clone size: few; D gene: TRBD1; CDR3 protein: CASSHSDRSYEQYF; CDR3 DNA: TGCGCCAGCAGCCACTCGGACAGGTCTTACGAGCAGTACTTC